Listed below are T cell receptor beta chains from one sample, sequenced in a study of CD8 T cells in Susac syndrome. One entry per CDR3 protein results from TCRdb running MiXCR on the immunoSEQ multiplex PCR reads. The sample lists around 140,000 distinct CDR3 sequences; roughly 94% were seen once. The sample taken for sequencing was CD4+ T cells from PBMCs. These receptors all stem from a human donor in good health. Both conserved end residues are part of each CDR3. D genes are given only for firm matches. Only part of the rows carry a size: once, few, many, or a class if the clone is expanded.

cdr3_nt	cdr3_aa	clone_size	v_call	j_call	d_call
TGTGCCAGCAGCCGGGGACAGGGGCCCACAGATACGCAGTATTTT	CASSRGQGPTDTQYF	.	TRBV7-7	TRBJ2-3	TRBD1
TGCGCCAGCAGCTTGGGGGATAACAATGAGCAGTTCTTC	CASSLGDNNEQFF	.	TRBV5-1	TRBJ2-1	.
TGTGCCAGCAGCTCTTGGGGAACAGGGGAAACCTACAATGAGCAGTTCTTC	CASSSWGTGETYNEQFF	.	TRBV7-9	TRBJ2-1	TRBD1
TGTGCCAGCAGCTTGATTGGCGGTTATAGCAATCAGCCCCAGCATTTT	CASSLIGGYSNQPQHF	.	TRBV7-2	TRBJ1-5	.
TGCGCCAGCAGCTTGGAACCGACAGGGGACTATGGCTACACCTTC	CASSLEPTGDYGYTF	.	TRBV5-1	TRBJ1-2	TRBD1
TGTGCCACCAGTGATGGTGGTTCCACTGAAGCTTTCTTT	CATSDGGSTEAFF	once	TRBV24-1	TRBJ1-1	.
TGCAGTGCCAGTATCGATGGCGGGGAGCTGTTTTTT	CSASIDGGELFF	.	TRBV20-1	TRBJ2-2	.
TGTGCCAGCAGCCAGCTCTACCCCGGGCGGGAGGGCCCGGTGGACACAGATACGCAGTATTTT	CASSQLYPGREGPVDTDTQYF	.	TRBV3-1	TRBJ2-3	TRBD2
TGTGCCACAAGGACCCGTCCCAATGAGCAGTTCTTC	CATRTRPNEQFF	.	TRBV28	TRBJ2-1	.
TGTGCCAGCAGTTCGGGAGGGATTACGCAGTATTTT	CASSSGGITQYF	.	TRBV27	TRBJ2-3	TRBD2
TGTGCCAGCAGTTTAGTAACAGCGAATGGCTACACCTTC	CASSLVTANGYTF	.	TRBV12-3/TRBV12-4	TRBJ1-2	.
TGTGCCAGCGGCGGGAGTGCGGGGAGCCTCTACGAGCAGTACTTC	CASGGSAGSLYEQYF	once	TRBV6-1	TRBJ2-7	TRBD2
TGTGCCATCAGTGAGTCGCCTAGCGGGAAAAAGAGCTCCTACAATGAGCAGTTCTTC	CAISESPSGKKSSYNEQFF	.	TRBV10-3	TRBJ2-1	TRBD2
TGTGCCAGCAGCCAGGGGTGGGCCGGGGAGCTGTTTTTT	CASSQGWAGELFF	.	TRBV3-1	TRBJ2-2	.
TGTGCCAGCAGCCAAGATTTCGTAGGGACTGAGAACACTGAAGCTTTCTTT	CASSQDFVGTENTEAFF	.	TRBV14	TRBJ1-1	.
TGCAGTGCTATATGGAGGTTAGCCCAGCATTTT	CSAIWRLAQHF	.	TRBV20-1	TRBJ1-5	.
TGTGCCATCAGTCCCAGTGGACAGGACTATGGCTACACCTTC	CAISPSGQDYGYTF	.	TRBV10-3	TRBJ1-2	TRBD1
TGTGCCAGCAGCTACATAAGGGGTTACCAAGAGACCCAGTACTTC	CASSYIRGYQETQYF	.	TRBV5-6	TRBJ2-5	.
TGTGCCAGCACGGCGCGGCAGCCCTCCTACAATGAGCAGTTCTTC	CASTARQPSYNEQFF	once	TRBV2	TRBJ2-1	.
TGCGCCAGCAGCCAAGATTGGCAGGGGGCGTTCACAGATACGCAGTATTTT	CASSQDWQGAFTDTQYF	.	TRBV4-1	TRBJ2-3	TRBD1
TGTGCCATCAGTGAGTCCAGGGACGACGAGCAGTACTTC	CAISESRDDEQYF	.	TRBV10-3	TRBJ2-7	.
TGTGCCAGCAACGACGGGACAGTCGCCTCCTACGAGCAGTACTTC	CASNDGTVASYEQYF	once	TRBV7-9	TRBJ2-7	TRBD1
TGCAGTGCTAGAGCCACCCGGGTGGTTGATACGCAGTATTTT	CSARATRVVDTQYF	.	TRBV20-1	TRBJ2-3	.
TGTGCCAGCAGCTTAGATCTAAGGGGGATCACAGATACGCAGTATTTT	CASSLDLRGITDTQYF	.	TRBV11-2	TRBJ2-3	.
TGTGCCAGCAGCCCCCGGGAGAACACCGGGGAGCTGTTTTTT	CASSPRENTGELFF	.	TRBV7-9	TRBJ2-2	.
TGCGCCAGCAGTGGGGGACTACACTACAATGAGCAGTTCTTC	CASSGGLHYNEQFF	.	TRBV10-2	TRBJ2-1	TRBD2
TGTGCCAGCAGTGGATGGGCAGTCTCCTACGAGCAGTACTTC	CASSGWAVSYEQYF	.	TRBV2	TRBJ2-7	.
TGCGCCACCAAGGAGGGACTAGATAACAATGAGCAGTTCTTC	CATKEGLDNNEQFF	.	TRBV5-1	TRBJ2-1	TRBD2
TGTGCCAGCAGTTACCTCGGGACTAGCGGCTACGAGCAGTACTTC	CASSYLGTSGYEQYF	once	TRBV6-5	TRBJ2-7	TRBD2
TGTGCCACCAGTGATCCCGGGGCGGGATTCGATGAGCAGTTCTTC	CATSDPGAGFDEQFF	.	TRBV24-1	TRBJ2-1	.
TGTGCCAGCAGCTTCAACGACAGGGAGGGATACACCTTC	CASSFNDREGYTF	.	TRBV7-8	TRBJ1-2	TRBD1
TGCGCCAGCAGTTCTACCGGGACAGGGATGGAAGAGACCCAGTACTTC	CASSSTGTGMEETQYF	once	TRBV5-1	TRBJ2-5	TRBD1
TGTGCCAGCAGCTTAGGGCTCCTCAGGAGTGAAAACACCATATATTTT	CASSLGLLRSENTIYF	.	TRBV7-8	TRBJ1-3	.
TGTGCCAGTAGTACGGGACTAGCGGGAGGCCAGCTCTCCTACGAGCAGTACTTC	CASSTGLAGGQLSYEQYF	.	TRBV19	TRBJ2-7	TRBD2
TGTGCCAGCAGCGCCGCCTTCCAAAACACCGGGGAGCTGTTTTTT	CASSAAFQNTGELFF	.	TRBV9	TRBJ2-2	.
TGTGCCAGCAGTTCCGGACAGGGGGATGACGGCTACACCTTC	CASSSGQGDDGYTF	.	TRBV28	TRBJ1-2	TRBD1
TGCAGTGCTAGTGCAGCTAACTATGGCTACACCTTC	CSASAANYGYTF	.	TRBV20-1	TRBJ1-2	.
TGTGCCAGCAGCCAAGTTCTAGCGGGAGGGCCAGATACGCAGTATTTT	CASSQVLAGGPDTQYF	.	TRBV3-1	TRBJ2-3	TRBD2
TGTGCCAGCAGCTTGATGCGGGGGGAGGGGGAGCAGTACTTC	CASSLMRGEGEQYF	.	TRBV5-4	TRBJ2-7	TRBD2
TGTGCCACCAGTGATGCCGGGACAGGGAGTTATAGGACCGGGGAGCTGTTTTTT	CATSDAGTGSYRTGELFF	once	TRBV24-1	TRBJ2-2	TRBD1
TGTGCCAGCAGCTTAACCGGGACAGGCTACACCTTC	CASSLTGTGYTF	.	TRBV7-2	TRBJ1-2	.
TGTGCCACCAGTCTAGGGGTCAATCAGCCCCAGCATTTT	CATSLGVNQPQHF	.	TRBV15	TRBJ1-5	.
TGTGCCAGCAGTGTGAATCCCCCGAACACCGGGGAGCTGTTTTTT	CASSVNPPNTGELFF	.	TRBV2	TRBJ2-2	.
TGTGCCAGCAGCTCCGGGGCAGGTTTCTCCTACGAGCAGTACTTC	CASSSGAGFSYEQYF	.	TRBV7-3	TRBJ2-7	.
TGTGCCTCGAAATTGGAACTAGCGGGTACCGGGGAGCTGTTTTTT	CASKLELAGTGELFF	.	TRBV19	TRBJ2-2	TRBD2